This TCR beta chain appears in the sequencing data of a study of siplizumab effects on memory and regulatory T cells. A word on this clone: Its antigen is not known.

Produced via immunoSEQ multiplex PCR; TCRdb's table is partial and in-frame only. This repertoire shows 120,000 or so clones, approximately 92% found once; its top ten account for 1.3%. Points from the study as a whole: Naive T cells appeared more diverse than memory cells and seemed to be major alloresponse contributors.

Sequencing was done on a sample of CD4+ T cells sorted from blood. The receptor's source is a human donor in good health.

Here the CDR3 DNA reads TGTGCCAGTAGATCAGGAGAGACCCAGTACTTC. It is translated as CASRSGETQYF. The chain recombines TRBV19 with TRBJ2-5, with D unresolved. The CDR3 sequence is 11 residues long. V was pared by 6 bases and J by 4 bases, with 6 bases between. Germline V CDR1 and CDR2: LNHDA, SQIVND (reference sequence).